These 11 T cell receptor beta chains share one sample of origin, sequenced in a study of cytotoxic CD8 clonotypes in ibrutinib-treated CLL. TCRdb's table, derived via immunoSEQ multiplex PCR, lists solely in-frame clones and lacks some. In the table there are under 300,000 clones, 60% to 75% of which are singletons. Sequencing used PBMCs, obtained after 24 months of ibrutinib treatment. The receptors originated from a human donor with chronic lymphocytic leukemia.

V gene TRBV4-1 combines with J gene TRBJ2-7, with a possible D match to TRBD1 (5 bases). This CDR3 is built from 13 residues. The germline V gene encodes CDR1 MGHRA and CDR2 YSYEKL. Trimming stripped 1 base from V and 7 bases from J, with 11 bases between. The CDR3 sequence is CASSQGQGVEQYF. In DNA form, the CDR3 reads TGCGCCAGCAGCCAAGGGCAAGGGGTTGAGCAGTACTTC.

This clone was seen more than once but under ten times. This CDR3 reads CASRPDVNTEAFF. In DNA form, the CDR3 reads TGTGCCAGCAGGCCCGATGTGAACACTGAAGCTTTCTTT. The chain is built from TRBV28 and TRBJ1-1; no definite D call. The CDR3 is 13 residues long. Trimming shortened V by 6 bases and J by 0 bases, and 8 bases separated the two germline ends. The germline CDR1 and CDR2 sequences are MDHEN and SYDVKM. Combining the CDR3 with reference TRBV28 and TRBJ1-1 gives the whole variable domain DVKVTQSSRYLVKRTGEKVFLECVQDMDHENMFWYRQDPGLGLRLIYFSYDVKMKEKGDIPEGYSVSREKKERFSLILESASTNQTSMYLCASRPDVNTEAFFGQGTRLTVV.

The chain carries TRBV4-3 and TRBJ2-7, with D possibly being TRBD2 (5 bases). The germline gives CDR1 LGHNA, CDR2 YSLEER. The CDR3 loop spans 16 amino acids. The V end was cut by 0 bases, the J end by 0 bases, with 12 bases between. The CDR3 sequence is CASSQDAWESSYEQYF. CDR3 coding DNA: TGCGCCAGCAGCCAAGATGCTTGGGAGAGCTCCTACGAGCAGTACTTC.

The chain links TRBV27 to TRBJ2-5, with D uncertain. CDR1 is MNHEY, CDR2 SMNVEV, per germline (reference sequence). The CDR3 has 14 amino acids. With 3 bases removed from V and 2 bases from J, the gap between germline ends came to 10 bases. CDR3 in DNA: TGTGCCAGCAGTTTGGGTTCAGGACAAGAGACCCAGTACTTC. Translated, it gives CASSLGSGQETQYF.

The chain uses TRBV2 and TRBJ2-7; D uncertain. The CDR3 has 15 amino acids. V lost 5 bases, J lost 2 bases, and 16 bases lay in between. Germline V gene lookup returns CDR1 SNHLY and CDR2 FYNNEI. CDR3 in amino acids: CASSPFTGLAYEQYF. For the CDR3, the DNA is TGTGCCAGCAGTCCCTTTACGGGTCTAGCCTACGAGCAGTACTTC.

This clone was counted a few times. This chain joins TRBV15 and TRBJ2-4; TRBD1 or TRBD2 may be the D gene (5 bases each). The CDR3 is 14 amino acids. Germline assignment: CDR1 LNHNV and CDR2 YYDKDF (reference sequence). Trimming took off 2 bases at V and 7 bases at J, with 12 bases between the two ends. The CDR3 coding sequence is TGTGCCACCAGCAGACTCCCGAGGGACAACATTCAGTACTTC. Translation: CATSRLPRDNIQYF. The whole variable domain, remainder taken from reference TRBV15 and TRBJ2-4, is DAMVIQNPRYQVTQFGKPVTLSCSQTLNHNVMYWYQQKSSQAPKLLFHYYDKDFNNEADTPDNFQSRRPNTSFCFLDIRSPGLGDTAMYLCATSRLPRDNIQYFGAGTRLSVL.

This clone was observed once. The chain uses TRBV27 and TRBJ2-7, with D tentatively TRBD1 (5 bases). The CDR3 covers 13 residues. Trimming took off 5 bases at V and 2 bases at J, with 10 bases between the two ends. Germline V gives CDR1 MNHEY, CDR2 SMNVEV (reference sequence). Here the CDR3 reads CASSPQGPYEQYF. The DNA of the CDR3 is TGTGCCAGCAGTCCGCAGGGCCCCTACGAGCAGTACTTC.

This clone was observed a single time. J is TRBJ2-5 and V is TRBV19; D unclear. V lost 6 bases and J lost 5, with 19 bases in between. Germline V gene data show CDR1 as LNHDA and CDR2 as SQIVND (reference sequence). The CDR3 consists of 15 residues. CDR3 DNA sequence: TGTGCCAGTAGGGGTGACCCAGGTCGTCGGGAGACCCAGTACTTC. Amino acids: CASRGDPGRRETQYF.

The CDR3 spells CASSPRRDGLYTGELFF. In nucleotides, the CDR3 is TGTGCCAGCTCACCACGACGGGACGGGTTGTACACCGGGGAGCTGTTTTTT. The chain recombines TRBV18 with TRBJ2-2; D may correspond to TRBD1 or TRBD2 (5 bases each). V was pared by 1 base and J by 3 bases, with 15 bases between. There are 17 residues in the CDR3. CDR1 KGHSH and CDR2 LQKENI come from the germline V gene.

The gene calls are TRBV30 and TRBJ2-7; the match to TRBD1 covers 9 bases. Per the germline V gene, CDR1 is GTSNPN and CDR2 is SVGIG (reference sequence). The CDR3 is 14 residues long. V shed 2 bases, J shed 5 bases, and the junction held 7 bases outside the gene matches. The CDR3 bases are TGTGCCTGGAGTTGGGACAGGGCCCCCCACGAGCAGTACTTC. Its translation: CAWSWDRAPHEQYF.

J is TRBJ2-3 and V is TRBV6-4; 8 bases line up with TRBD2. The junction had 14 bases not matched to a gene; V was cut back by 6 bases and J by 3 bases. This CDR3 has 17 residues. CDR1 is MRHNA, CDR2 SNTAGT, per germline. CDR3 DNA sequence: TGTGCCAGCAGCACCGGACTAGCCGCCTTTGGGACAGATACGCAGTATTTT. Translation gives CASSTGLAAFGTDTQYF.